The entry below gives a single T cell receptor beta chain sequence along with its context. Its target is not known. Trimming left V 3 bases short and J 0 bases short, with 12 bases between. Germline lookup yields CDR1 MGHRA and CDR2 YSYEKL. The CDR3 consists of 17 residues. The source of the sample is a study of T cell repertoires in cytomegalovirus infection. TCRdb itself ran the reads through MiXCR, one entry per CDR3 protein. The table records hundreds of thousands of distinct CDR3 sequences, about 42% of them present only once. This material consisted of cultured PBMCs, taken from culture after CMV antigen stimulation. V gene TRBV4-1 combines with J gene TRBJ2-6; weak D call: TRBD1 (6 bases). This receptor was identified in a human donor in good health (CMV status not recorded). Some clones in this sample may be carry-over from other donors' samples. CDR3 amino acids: CASSQRQGFSGANVLTF. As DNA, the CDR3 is TGCGCCAGCAGCCAGAGGCAGGGGTTCTCTGGGGCCAACGTCCTGACTTTC.